At least ten counts were recorded for the clone carrying this T cell receptor beta chain. This specimen belongs to a study of spatial heterogeneity in lung cancer. Study overall: Beta-chain sequences were consistently detected more often than alpha-chain sequences.

TCRdb processed the 5' RACE reads anew with MiXCR; each CDR3 protein has one entry. The sample includes tens of thousands of distinct CDR3 sequences, approximately 7% of them seen just once. The V end lost 5 bases, the J end lost 1 base, and 26 bases lay between the germline ends. The CDR3 is 18 amino acids. In germline, CDR1 is SQVTM, CDR2 ANQGSEA. This sample's time point: sample taken at primary tumor resection. Extraction of whole RNA from tumor, nontumor lung or frozen PBMC preceded unsorted sequencing. This TCR came from a female donor with early-stage non-small cell lung cancer. This chain uses TRBV29-1 with TRBJ1-1; weak D call: TRBD1 (6 bases). The sample was PBMCs, taken at surgery. CDR3 in amino acids: CSVIRWTAINIKNTEAFF. As DNA, the CDR3 is TGCAGCGTTATCCGGTGGACAGCTATCAATATCAAGAACACTGAAGCTTTCTTT. The full variable domain, its missing parts supplied by reference TRBV29-1 and TRBJ1-1, is SAVISQKPSRDICQRGTSLTIQCQVDSQVTMMFWYRQQPGQSLTLIATANQGSEATYESGFVIDKFPISRPNLTFSTLTVSNMSPEDSSIYLCSVIRWTAINIKNTEAFFGQGTRLTVV.